These 26 T cell receptor beta chains originate from one sample sequenced in a study of blood T cell repertoires in COVID-19. Clones were read by immunoSEQ multiplex PCR, and TCRdb kept only the in-frame ones, dropping some. The data hold about 150,000 clones, with about nine tenths observed a single time. The sequencing sample was made of peripheral blood. The receptors derive from a human donor in a cohort sampled during active COVID-19.

The chain combines TRBV4-1 with TRBJ1-6, with D hard to call. There are 18 residues in the CDR3. Germline V gene lookup returns CDR1 MGHRA and CDR2 YSYEKL. The germline V and J ends were trimmed by 4 bases and 0 bases, with 16 bases remaining between them. CDR3 in amino acids: CASSPRRSPSSYNSPLHF. Here the CDR3 DNA reads TGCGCCAGCAGCCCCAGGAGGAGCCCGAGCTCCTATAATTCACCCCTCCACTTT.

This chain joins TRBV9 and TRBJ2-1; 8 nucleotides match TRBD2. This CDR3 has 18 amino acids. The germline CDR1 and CDR2 sequences are SGDLS and YYNGEE. V trimming: 2 bases; J trimming: 2 bases; junction bases outside the gene matches: 12. The CDR3 region is CASSVSGTSGVPYNEQFF. CDR3 sequence (DNA): TGTGCCAGCAGCGTGAGCGGCACTAGCGGTGTCCCCTACAATGAGCAGTTCTTC.

The chain employs TRBV25-1 and TRBJ2-1; 14 bases are a match to TRBD2. The germline V gene encodes CDR1 MGHDK and CDR2 SYGVNS. Trimming took 3 bases from V and 8 from J; bases not matched to a gene: 3. The CDR3 is 15 amino acids. The CDR3 spells CASSEGTSGGYEQFF. The CDR3 DNA reads as TGTGCCAGCAGTGAGGGGACTAGCGGGGGCTATGAGCAGTTCTTC.

The genes are TRBV7-2 and TRBJ1-2; tentative D call: TRBD1 (5 bases). V lost 8 bases to trimming and J lost 2 bases, with 9 bases between them. Germline CDR1 and CDR2: SGHTA and FQGNSA. The CDR3 consists of 12 residues. CDR3 nucleotides: TGTGCCAGCGGGGCCAGCAACTATGGCTACACCTTC. Translating gives CASGASNYGYTF.

This sequence joins TRBV5-1 and TRBJ1-1; TRBD1 is a possible D gene (5 bases). Trimming shortened V by 5 bases and J by 1 base, and 12 bases separated the two germline ends. This CDR3 has 14 amino acids. Germline-derived CDR1 and CDR2 are SGHRS and YFSETQ. CDR3 residues: CASSGEGSNTEAFF. In DNA form, the CDR3 reads TGCGCCAGCAGTGGGGAGGGGTCGAACACTGAAGCTTTCTTT.

This chain uses TRBV10-3 with TRBJ2-2, with 10 bases matching TRBD2. Germline CDR1 is ENHRY and CDR2 is SYGVKD. The CDR3 contains 14 residues. The J segment lost 7 bases and the V segment lost 10 bases, leaving 9 bases of the junction unmatched. In DNA form, the CDR3 reads TGTGCCACCACAGCGGGGGGGCCTATCGGGGAGCTGTTTTTT. It encodes CATTAGGPIGELFF.

V gene TRBV7-9 combines with J gene TRBJ1-5, with 11 positions matching TRBD1. V gave up 5 bases and J gave up 6 bases; unmatched junction bases: 0. CDR3 length: 13 amino acids. From germline, CDR1 is SEHNR and CDR2 FQNEAQ (reference sequence). CDR3 sequence reads: CASSGQGAQPQHF. The CDR3 DNA follows: TGTGCCAGCAGCGGACAGGGGGCTCAGCCCCAGCATTTT. The whole variable domain, remainder taken from reference TRBV7-9 and TRBJ1-5, is DTGVSQNPRHKITKRGQNVTFRCDPISEHNRLYWYRQTLGQGPEFLTYFQNEAQLEKSRLLSDRFSAERPKGSFSTLEIQRTEQGDSAMYLCASSGQGAQPQHFGDGTRLSIL.

This clone was recorded only once. This chain uses TRBV19 with TRBJ2-1; 9 bases fit TRBD2. The V gene end was trimmed by 5 bases and the J gene end by 6 bases; junction bases not matched to a gene: 11. CDR1 and CDR2 from the germline V gene are LNHDA and SQIVND (reference sequence). The CDR3 contains 16 residues. The CDR3 here is CASSPLSGGPTNEQFF. CDR3 nucleotide sequence: TGTGCCAGTAGTCCCCTAAGCGGGGGGCCTACCAATGAGCAGTTCTTC.

V is TRBV30 and J is TRBJ1-1; no firm D call. CDR3 length: 14 residues. CDR1 and CDR2 (germline): GTSNPN, SVGIG (reference sequence). V was trimmed by 1 base and J by 0 bases, leaving 9 bases between them. CDR3 coding DNA: TGTGCCTGGAGTGCGTTGGGCATGAACACTGAAGCTTTCTTT. Protein product: CAWSALGMNTEAFF.

This rearrangement joins TRBV11-2 to TRBJ2-7; a possible D gene is TRBD1 (5 bases). Looked up from germline, CDR1 is SGHAT and CDR2 is FQNNGV. CDR3 size: 13 residues. Trimming cost V 6 bases and J 4 bases, with 13 bases left between them. The CDR3 DNA reads as TGTGCCAGCAGTTCCCCTGACAGATACGAGCAGTACTTC. Its protein product is CASSSPDRYEQYF. The full variable domain, rest sourced from reference TRBV11-2 and TRBJ2-7, is EAGVAQSPRYKIIEKRQSVAFWCNPISGHATLYWYQQILGQGPKLLIQFQNNGVVDDSQLPKDRFSAERLKGVDSTLKIQPAKLEDSAVYLCASSSPDRYEQYFGPGTRLTVT.

V is TRBV4-2 and J is TRBJ2-3; 13 bases are shared with TRBD2. The V segment lost 0 bases and the J segment 2 bases; nucleotides outside the gene matches: 5. This CDR3 is 18 amino acids long. Germline assignment: CDR1 LGHNA and CDR2 YNFKEQ. CDR3 coding DNA: TGTGCCAGCAGCCAAGAGAAGGGACTAGCGGGGAACACAGATACGCAGTATTTT. Its protein product is CASSQEKGLAGNTDTQYF.

The CDR3 sequence is CASSLGGFQETQYF. For the CDR3, the DNA is TGTGCCAGCAGCTTGGGAGGGTTCCAAGAGACCCAGTACTTC. This sequence joins TRBV5-4 and TRBJ2-5; perhaps TRBD2 as D (5 bases). This CDR3 region has 14 residues. Trimming took off 0 bases at V and 1 base at J, with 7 bases between the two ends. Looked up from germline, CDR1 is SGHNT and CDR2 is YYREEE (reference sequence). Supplemented by reference TRBV5-4 and TRBJ2-5, the full variable domain reads ETGVTQSPTHLIKTRGQQVTLRCSSQSGHNTVSWYQQALGQGPQFIFQYYREEENGRGNFPPRFSGLQFPNYSSELNVNALELDDSALYLCASSLGGFQETQYFGPGTRLLVL.

J is TRBJ1-5 and V is TRBV3-1 (or the pseudogene TRBV3-2); 7 nucleotides match TRBD1. After removal of 4 bases from V and 0 bases from J, the junction contained 6 bases not matched to a gene. The CDR3 sequence is 16 residues long. Germline V gene sequence: CDR1 LGHDT, CDR2 YNNKEL (reference sequence). The CDR3 reads CASSPGTDYSNQPQHF. In nucleotides, the CDR3 is TGTGCCAGCAGCCCCGGGACAGATTATAGCAATCAGCCCCAGCATTTT.

The V and J genes are TRBV6-5 and TRBJ2-1, with 12 bases fitting TRBD2. In germline, CDR1 is MNHEY, CDR2 SVGAGI. J lost 10 bases, V lost 7 bases, and 8 bases had no gene match. The CDR3 consists of 14 residues. The CDR3 region has the DNA TGTGCCAGCACCACTAGCGGGGGGCCTCTCGAGCAGTTCTTC. This translates into CASTTSGGPLEQFF.

The chain combines TRBV6-1 with TRBJ1-2, with unresolved D. CDR1 is MNHNS, CDR2 SASEGT, per germline. CDR3 length: 12 residues. V dropped 2 bases and J dropped 8 bases, with 9 bases sitting between them. The CDR3: CASSEFPRGYTF. DNA for the CDR3: TGTGCCAGCAGTGAATTTCCGCGAGGCTACACCTTC.

The gene calls are TRBV2 and TRBJ2-7, with TRBD1 matching over 8 bases. Per the germline V gene, CDR1 is SNHLY and CDR2 is FYNNEI. The CDR3 is made up of 13 amino acids. Trimming took 6 bases from V and 2 from J; bases not matched to a gene: 3. CDR3 amino acids: CASSLQGAYEQYF. The CDR3, as DNA: TGTGCCAGCAGCTTACAGGGGGCCTACGAGCAGTACTTC.

The chain is built from TRBV6-6 and TRBJ2-5, with TRBD2 matching over 9 bases. The V gene's germline CDR1 is MNHNY and CDR2 SVGAGI (reference sequence). The length of the CDR3 is 16 residues. The ends lost 2 bases at V and 2 bases at J; junction bases unmatched: 6. Written as DNA, the CDR3 is TGTGCCAGCAGTTACCGTAGCGGGGGTTTTCAAGAGACCCAGTACTTC. Translated: CASSYRSGGFQETQYF.

This clone occurred once. This chain connects TRBV13 to TRBJ1-4; perhaps TRBD1 as D (5 bases). The CDR3 runs 14 residues. The germline V and J ends were trimmed by 2 bases and 4 bases, with 8 bases remaining between them. CDR1 and CDR2 (germline): PRHDT, FYEKMQ (reference sequence). The CDR3 DNA reads TGTGCCAGCAGCTTAAGGGGTATTAATGAAAAACTGTTTTTT. Protein: CASSLRGINEKLFF.

The V and J genes are TRBV29-1 and TRBJ1-2; D might be TRBD1 (6 bases). Trimming shortened V by 6 bases and J by 8 bases, and 7 bases separated the two germline ends. CDR1 and CDR2 (germline): SQVTM, ANQGSEA. This CDR3 has 9 residues. CDR3 coding DNA: TGCAGCGTGACAGGAGGCTACACCTTC. Its protein product is CSVTGGYTF.

The rearrangement joins TRBV30 to TRBJ2-3; 7 bases are a match to TRBD1. This CDR3 has 13 amino acids. Trimming at V came to 8 bases and at J to 2 bases, leaving 7 bases not matched to a gene. Germline V CDR1 and CDR2: GTSNPN, SVGIG (reference sequence). CDR3 amino acids: CAKTGTDTDTQYF. DNA of the CDR3: TGTGCCAAAACCGGGACAGACACAGATACGCAGTATTTT.

The V call is TRBV7-3, the J call TRBJ2-7, with D possibly matching TRBD1 (7 bases). The CDR3 contains 15 residues. CDR1 and CDR2 (germline): SGHTA, FQGTGA. The V gene lost 2 bases and the J gene lost 2 bases, with 13 bases spanning the gap. As DNA, the CDR3 is TGTGCCAGCAGCTTATACGGGGGACAGACCTACGAGCAGTACTTC. Protein sequence: CASSLYGGQTYEQYF.

CDR3 nucleotide sequence: TGTGCCAGCAGTGAATGGGAGCGGGGGCCCTACAATGAGCAGTTCTTC. Its translation is CASSEWERGPYNEQFF. The chain is built from TRBV25-1 and TRBJ2-1; 8 nucleotides agree with TRBD2. The CDR3 has 16 amino acids. V trimming: 1 base; J trimming: 2 bases; junction bases outside the gene matches: 4. Germline loops: CDR1 MGHDK, CDR2 SYGVNS.

The chain carries TRBV9 and TRBJ2-6; the D is unclear. Trimming shortened V by 0 bases and J by 4 bases, and 8 bases separated the two germline ends. Germline values: CDR1 SGDLS, CDR2 YYNGEE. The CDR3 runs to 15 residues. The CDR3 nucleotides read TGTGCCAGCAGCGTAGCCCCGTCGGGGGCCAACGTCCTGACTTTC. This sequence encodes CASSVAPSGANVLTF.

The rearrangement joins TRBV5-1 to TRBJ2-2, with D uncertain. Trimming took off 7 bases at V and 0 bases at J, with 10 bases between the two ends. Germline assignment: CDR1 SGHRS and CDR2 YFSETQ. CDR3 size: 14 residues. This CDR3 reads CASGAPANTGELFF. In DNA, the CDR3 is TGCGCCAGCGGAGCCCCAGCGAACACCGGGGAGCTGTTTTTT.

The V call is TRBV7-9, the J call TRBJ2-5, with 7 positions matching TRBD2. V gave up 3 bases and J gave up 9 bases; unmatched junction bases: 1. The CDR3 has 11 amino acids. CDR1 is SEHNR and CDR2 is FQNEAQ in the germline V gene (reference sequence). Here the CDR3 reads CASSLGGAQYF. DNA for the CDR3: TGTGCCAGCAGCTTGGGGGGGGCCCAGTACTTC.

The DNA for the CDR3 is TGTGCCAGCAGTTATGACAGGGCATATGGCTACACCTTC. It codes for CASSYDRAYGYTF. This rearrangement joins TRBV6-5 to TRBJ1-2; 7 bases align to TRBD1. After removal of 3 bases from V and 5 bases from J, the junction contained 3 bases not matched to a gene. The CDR3 covers 13 residues. Germline assignment: CDR1 MNHEY and CDR2 SVGAGI.